This entry lists 31 T cell receptor beta chains sequenced from one sample in a study of spatial heterogeneity in lung cancer. Study results and caveats: How many expanded intratumoral alpha and beta TCRs were present tracked the tumor mutation count, which was a count of nonsynonymous mutations.

Time point meaning: sample taken at primary tumor resection. Using its own MiXCR run on the 5' RACE reads, TCRdb lists one record per CDR3 protein. The sample includes over 10,000 distinct CDR3 sequences, around 3.1% seen only once; the top ten take roughly a sixth. No antigen has been assigned to these receptors. Sequenced material: lung tumor tissue, taken at surgery. Receptors originate from a male donor with early-stage non-small cell lung cancer.

This clonotype qualifies as large. This chain links TRBV9 with TRBJ2-3; the match to TRBD2 covers 13 bases. V was pared by 7 bases and J by 5 bases, with 4 bases of the junction left unmatched. Germline assignment: CDR1 SGDLS and CDR2 YYNGEE. This CDR3 comprises 14 residues. The CDR3 is CASGTSGRGDTQYF. DNA of the CDR3: TGTGCCAGCGGTACTAGCGGGAGGGGAGATACGCAGTATTTT.

This clonotype was seen many times. The chain combines TRBV10-3 with TRBJ1-1; D remains ambiguous. The CDR3 spans 13 residues. Trimming left V 10 bases short and J 4 bases short, with 16 bases between. Germline V CDR1 and CDR2: ENHRY, SYGVKD. In DNA, the CDR3 is TGTGCCACCCTCACTTTTGATAGCACTGAAGCTTTCTTT. Translated, it gives CATLTFDSTEAFF.

The table lists this clonotype with many counts. The gene calls are TRBV10-3 and TRBJ1-3; D call uncertain. The germline V gene has CDR1 ENHRY and CDR2 SYGVKD. V lost 3 bases and J 0 bases, leaving 12 bases between the germline ends. CDR3 length equals 16 residues. The CDR3 reads CAISDGSAISGNTIYF. CDR3 DNA: TGTGCCATCAGTGACGGTTCAGCTATCTCTGGAAACACCATATATTTT.

In this sample, this clonotype is medium-sized (0.01 to 0.1%). The rearrangement uses TRBV10-3 and TRBJ2-7, with D hard to call. This CDR3 has 12 residues. V lost 6 bases to trimming and J lost 3 bases, with 9 bases between them. From germline, CDR1 is ENHRY and CDR2 SYGVKD. The CDR3 DNA is TGTGCCATCAGGGCCTTAGTCTACGAGCAGTACTTC. Amino acid sequence: CAIRALVYEQYF.

By its share, this clonotype is medium-sized. The V and J genes are TRBV11-2 and TRBJ1-2; D unresolved. The CDR3 extends over 12 amino acids. V was cut by 0 bases and J by 4 bases, with 3 bases left in between. Germline V gene lookup returns CDR1 SGHAT and CDR2 FQNNGV. The CDR3 sequence: CASSLEGYGYTF. In DNA, the CDR3 is TGTGCCAGCAGCTTAGAAGGCTATGGCTACACCTTC.

V and J are TRBV4-3 and TRBJ1-5; D uncertain. The V gene lost 3 bases and the J gene lost 0 bases, with 9 bases spanning the gap. Germline CDR1 is LGHNA and CDR2 is YSLEER. The CDR3 covers 15 residues. CDR3 in DNA: TGCGCCAGCAGCCATACAACAGTTAGCAATCAGCCCCAGCATTTT. Its translation: CASSHTTVSNQPQHF.

This clonotype occurred many times. The J gene is TRBJ1-1, the V gene TRBV18; TRBD1 is a possible D gene (5 bases). This CDR3 region has 16 residues. V shed 5 bases and J shed 1 base, with 17 bases lying between them. CDR1 is KGHSH and CDR2 is LQKENI in the germline V gene. CDR3: CASSALGGGSNTEAFF. The CDR3 DNA reads TGTGCCAGCTCAGCCCTCGGGGGGGGATCGAACACTGAAGCTTTCTTT.

There are a few counts of this clonotype. A much larger clone differs by one base, so this may be a read error. The chain employs TRBV4-2 and TRBJ1-2; D remains unclear. This CDR3 comprises 20 residues. CDR1 and CDR2 from the germline V gene are LGHNA and YNFKEQ. The CDR3, as DNA: TGTGCCAGCAGCCAAGAAGAAGACGCAAAACATAGGTCGGGTCTCGATGGCGACACCTTC. Residues: CASSQEEDAKHRSGLDGDTF.

In this sample, this clonotype turned up many times. The V call is TRBV20-1, the J call TRBJ2-1; 9 bases fit TRBD1. After removal of 1 base from V and 9 bases from J, the junction contained 7 bases not matched to a gene. The germline V gene encodes CDR1 DFQATT and CDR2 SNEGSKA (reference sequence). The CDR3 spans 14 residues. Here the CDR3 reads CSARGGTGRGEQFF. CDR3 nucleotide sequence: TGCAGTGCTAGAGGAGGGACAGGGCGGGGTGAGCAGTTCTTC.

This clonotype has ten or more counts. No conserved phenylalanine or tryptophan ends this CDR3, so it is likely a read error. It is unclear where the CDR3 begins or ends on the DNA, so no DNA is shown, and the CDR3 is as TCRdb lists it. The V call is TRBV28, the J call TRBJ2-4; the D call of TRBD1 is as the table states it, not checked on the DNA. From germline, CDR1 is MDHEN and CDR2 SYDVKM. The CDR3 is 13 residues long, ends included. The CDR3 loop reads CASRINDTRDSPP.

This clonotype came up many times. This chain uses TRBV25-1 with TRBJ1-2, with D possibly TRBD1 on 5 matching bases. The CDR3 is made up of 12 amino acids. Per germline, CDR1 MGHDK and CDR2 SYGVNS. Trimming left V 3 bases short and J 8 bases short, with 10 bases between. CDR3: CASSDRKGGYTF. CDR3 DNA sequence: TGTGCCAGCAGTGATAGGAAGGGGGGCTACACCTTC.

This clonotype appeared many times. The chain combines TRBV5-4 with TRBJ1-1; D uncertain. CDR1 is SGHNT, CDR2 YYREEE, per germline (reference sequence). Trimming stripped 4 bases from V and 0 bases from J, with 13 bases between. The CDR3 covers 15 residues. CDR3 region: CASSLRTGMNTEAFF. In DNA, the CDR3 is TGTGCCAGCAGCCTAAGGACGGGGATGAACACTGAAGCTTTCTTT.

There are many counts of this clonotype. The chain combines TRBV7-8 with TRBJ1-1; D unclear. The CDR3 extends over 13 amino acids. Trimming cost V 3 bases and J 3 bases, with 8 bases left between them. Germline assignment: CDR1 SGHVS and CDR2 FQNEAQ. CDR3 nucleotide sequence: TGTGCCAGCAGCTTCGTCGAGGACACTGAAGCTTTCTTT. Its protein is CASSFVEDTEAFF.

This clonotype is medium-sized in the sample. The rearrangement links TRBV15 to TRBJ2-3; maybe TRBD1 (6 bases). Trimming took off 6 bases at V and 0 bases at J, with 22 bases between the two ends. Per the germline V gene, CDR1 is LNHNV and CDR2 is YYDKDF (reference sequence). This CDR3 region has 18 residues. In nucleotides, the CDR3 is TGTGCCACCAGTGATCCGGAGCAGGGGATAGTGAGCACAGATACGCAGTATTTT. Protein product: CATSDPEQGIVSTDTQYF. Complete variable domain (other parts from reference TRBV15 and TRBJ2-3): DAMVIQNPRYQVTQFGKPVTLSCSQTLNHNVMYWYQQKSSQAPKLLFHYYDKDFNNEADTPDNFQSRRPNTSFCFLDIRSPGLGDTAMYLCATSDPEQGIVSTDTQYFGPGTRLTVL.

For this clonotype: Possible read error: a much larger clone is one base away. V usage is TRBV7-2 and J usage is TRBJ1-1; 7 nucleotides align to TRBD1. CDR3 length equals 15 residues. In germline, CDR1 is SGHTA, CDR2 FQGNSA. The V gene end was trimmed by 1 base and the J gene end by 5 bases; junction bases not matched to a gene: 7. DNA of the CDR3: TGTGCCAGCAGCTTAGTACAGGGGTGCGCGACTGAAGCTTTCTTT. Translation: CASSLVQGCATEAFF.

This clonotype was counted many times. This chain uses TRBV2 with TRBJ1-5; D might be TRBD1 (6 bases). This CDR3 region has 15 residues. The germline CDR1 and CDR2 sequences are SNHLY and FYNNEI. V shed 7 bases and J shed 2 bases, with 15 bases lying between them. The CDR3 loop reads CASTTAGGGNQPQHF. The CDR3 nucleotides are TGTGCCAGCACCACAGCCGGGGGCGGCAATCAGCCCCAGCATTTT.

This clonotype counts as medium-sized. The chain couples TRBV19 to TRBJ2-1; D gene ambiguous. The V end was cut by 3 bases, the J end by 6 bases, with 12 bases between. The CDR3 runs to 14 residues. Germline CDR1 reads LNHDA; CDR2 reads SQIVND (reference sequence). DNA of the CDR3: TGTGCCAGTAGTATGTGGTCGAGAGTCAATGAGCAGTTCTTC. This translates into CASSMWSRVNEQFF.

This clonotype occurred many times. The J gene is TRBJ2-3, the V gene TRBV7-9; D is ambiguous. The CDR3 has 16 amino acids. CDR1 is SEHNR and CDR2 is FQNEAQ in the germline V gene (reference sequence). Trimming pared 3 bases from V and 1 base from J, leaving 14 bases between. CDR3: CASSFIQGLGTDTQYF. The CDR3 nucleotides are TGTGCCAGCAGCTTCATCCAAGGGTTGGGCACAGATACGCAGTATTTT.

This clonotype came up many times. The CDR3 protein is CASSLHTSEETQYF. Written as DNA, the CDR3 is TGTGCCAGCAGTTTACACACTAGCGAGGAGACCCAGTACTTC. The chain carries TRBV28 and TRBJ2-5; 7 positions agree with TRBD2. Germline CDR1 and CDR2: MDHEN and SYDVKM. V was pared by 2 bases and J by 5 bases, with 5 bases of the junction left unmatched. This CDR3 has 14 residues.

In this sample, this clonotype is medium-sized. This chain links TRBV11-3 with TRBJ1-4; no clear D. CDR3 length: 15 residues. Between the trimmed V and J ends, which lost 4 bases and 8 bases, there was a span of 17 bases. Germline values: CDR1 SGHNT, CDR2 YENEEA. This CDR3 is CASSSWTLDVEKLFF. CDR3 DNA: TGTGCCAGCAGCTCCTGGACCTTGGATGTCGAAAAACTGTTTTTT.

This clonotype has a count of ten or more. CDR3 coding DNA: TGTGCCAGCACACGGACGGGAGAAAAACTGTTTTTT. This translates into CASTRTGEKLFF. This rearrangement joins TRBV13 to TRBJ1-4; unclear D gene. The ends were cut back, 7 bases at V and 8 bases at J, with 11 bases in the middle. In germline, CDR1 is PRHDT, CDR2 FYEKMQ (reference sequence). The CDR3 is 12 residues long.

This clonotype was recorded many times. V gene TRBV29-1 combines with J gene TRBJ2-7, with 10 bases lining up with TRBD1. The germline V gene encodes CDR1 SQVTM and CDR2 ANQGSEA. The CDR3 is made up of 12 amino acids. With V trimmed by 6 bases and J by 9 bases, 8 bases remained unmatched. This chain's CDR3 is CSVRQGAQGQYF. DNA for the CDR3: TGCAGCGTGAGACAGGGGGCGCAGGGGCAGTACTTC.

This clonotype came up many times. The chain uses TRBV10-1 and TRBJ2-3; D is possibly TRBD2 (5 bases). The CDR3 is 14 residues long. Germline V gene data show CDR1 as WNHNN and CDR2 as SYGVQD (reference sequence). The ends were cut back, 5 bases at V and 5 bases at J, with 14 bases in the middle. The CDR3 here is CASSPLGAEDTQYF. The CDR3 bases are TGCGCCAGCAGTCCTTTGGGAGCGGAAGATACGCAGTATTTT.

This clonotype was seen many times. J is TRBJ2-3 and V is TRBV20-1, with 8 bases identical to TRBD2. V lost 0 bases and J lost 2; bases outside the gene matches: 4. Germline V gives CDR1 DFQATT, CDR2 SNEGSKA (reference sequence). The CDR3 has 15 residues. CDR3 loop: CSARDIGGVTDTQYF. In nucleotides, the CDR3 is TGCAGTGCTAGAGATATCGGGGGGGTCACAGATACGCAGTATTTT.

This clonotype was recorded at least ten times. V is TRBV28 and J is TRBJ1-3, with D possibly TRBD1 on 5 matching bases. Germline V gene lookup returns CDR1 MDHEN and CDR2 SYDVKM. The CDR3 runs 13 residues. V shed 5 bases and J shed 2 bases, with 7 bases lying between them. For the CDR3, the DNA is TGTGCCAGCAGTCGACAGACTGGAAACACCATATATTTT. Amino acids: CASSRQTGNTIYF.

This clonotype has just a few counts. The chain's CDR3 is CASSWGGAGANQPQHF. Here the CDR3 DNA reads TGTGCCAGCAGTTGGGGTGGGGCGGGGGCGAATCAGCCCCAGCATTTT. The V gene is TRBV6-5, the J gene TRBJ1-5; possibly TRBD1 for D (6 bases). The germline V gene has CDR1 MNHEY and CDR2 SVGAGI. CDR3 length equals 16 residues. Trimming took 4 bases from V and 4 from J, leaving 17 bases between them.

In its sample, this clonotype was seen many times. This sequence joins TRBV9 and TRBJ2-3; 10 bases fit TRBD1. Germline V gene data show CDR1 as SGDLS and CDR2 as YYNGEE. V shed 4 bases, J shed 3 bases, and the junction held 5 bases outside the gene matches. The CDR3 runs 15 residues. The CDR3 loop is CASSPRTGGTDTQYF. CDR3 nucleotide sequence: TGTGCCAGCAGCCCCCGGACAGGGGGGACAGATACGCAGTATTTT.

This clonotype was seen many times. CDR3 nucleotide sequence: TGTGCCAGCAGTTTTGCGGGGAGGAACACCGGGGAGCTGTTTTTT. It specifies CASSFAGRNTGELFF. This sequence joins TRBV12-3 or TRBV12-4 and TRBJ2-2, with D perhaps matching TRBD2 (6 bases). The V gene lost 3 bases and the J gene lost 1 base, with 9 bases spanning the gap. The CDR3 loop spans 15 amino acids.

This clonotype has at least ten counts. This sequence joins TRBV6-4 and TRBJ1-6; D is ambiguous. The CDR3 has 14 amino acids. Deletions cut 7 bases from V and 7 bases from J, with 14 bases between. Germline loops: CDR1 MRHNA, CDR2 SNTAGT. This CDR3 reads CASTASPGNSPLHF. The CDR3 DNA sequence: TGTGCCAGCACTGCCTCGCCCGGAAATTCACCCCTCCACTTT.

This clonotype was seen many times. This chain connects TRBV5-6 to TRBJ2-3, with 8 nucleotides matching TRBD2. Germline CDR1 reads SGHDT; CDR2 reads YYEEEE. The CDR3 has 13 residues. J lost 4 bases, V lost 3 bases, and 1 base had no gene match. DNA for the CDR3: TGTGCCAGCAGCTGGGGACTAGCAGATACGCAGTATTTT. Translation: CASSWGLADTQYF.

Concerning this clonotype: The junction differs from germline at one of its ends, possibly a read error. This chain's CDR3 is CASSRVGIVHGDTF. Here the CDR3 DNA reads TGTGCCAGCAGCCGTGTCGGGATTGTTCATGGCGACACCTTC. The gene calls are TRBV7-9 and TRBJ1-2; D ambiguous. CDR1 SEHNR and CDR2 FQNEAQ come from the germline V gene (reference sequence). This CDR3 has 14 residues. The entire variable domain, with the rest obtained from reference TRBV7-9 and TRBJ1-2, is as follows: DTGVSQNPRHKITKRGQNVTFRCDPISEHNRLYWYRQTLGQGPEFLTYFQNEAQLEKSRLLSDRFSAERPKGSFSTLEIQRTEQGDSAMYLCASSRVGIVHGDTFGSGTRLTVV.